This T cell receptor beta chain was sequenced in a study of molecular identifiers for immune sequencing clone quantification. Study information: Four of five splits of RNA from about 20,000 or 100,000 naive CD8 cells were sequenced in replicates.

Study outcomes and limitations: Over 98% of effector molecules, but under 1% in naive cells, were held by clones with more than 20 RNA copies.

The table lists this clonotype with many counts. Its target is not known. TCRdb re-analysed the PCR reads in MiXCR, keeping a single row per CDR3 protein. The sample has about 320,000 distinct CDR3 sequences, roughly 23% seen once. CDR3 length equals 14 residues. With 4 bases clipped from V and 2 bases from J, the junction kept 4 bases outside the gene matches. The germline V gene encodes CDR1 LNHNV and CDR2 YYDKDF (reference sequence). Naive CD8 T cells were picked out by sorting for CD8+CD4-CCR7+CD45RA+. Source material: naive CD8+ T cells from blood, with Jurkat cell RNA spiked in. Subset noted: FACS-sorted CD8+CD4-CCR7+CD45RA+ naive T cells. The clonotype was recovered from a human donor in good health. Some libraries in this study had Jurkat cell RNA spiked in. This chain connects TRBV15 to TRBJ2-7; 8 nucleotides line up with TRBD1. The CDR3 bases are TGTGCCACCAGCACCGGGACAGGCCCCTACGAGCAGTACTTC. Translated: CATSTGTGPYEQYF.